The clone carrying this TCR beta chain has ten or more counts. The data derive from a study of neurological immune-mediated disorders. TCRdb processed the 5' RACE reads anew with MiXCR; each CDR3 protein has one entry. The repertoire holds tens of thousands of distinct CDR3 sequences, with 4% to 6% as singletons. Trimming removed 0 bases from V and 2 bases from J; junction bases left unmatched: 3. CDR1 is SGHRS, CDR2 YFSETQ, per germline. The CDR3 is made up of 16 amino acids. This chain connects TRBV5-1 to TRBJ1-1; 11 bases map to TRBD1. The source of this sequence is a man younger than 35 with multiple sclerosis. Sequenced: PBMCs. The CDR3 sequence is CASSLAGTGGNTEAFF. The CDR3 region has the DNA TGCGCCAGCAGCTTGGCCGGGACAGGGGGTAACACTGAAGCTTTCTTT. Full variable domain (remainder filled in from reference TRBV5-1 and TRBJ1-1): KAGVTQTPRYLIKTRGQQVTLSCSPISGHRSVSWYQQTPGQGLQFLFEYFSETQRNKGNFPGRFSGRQFSNSRSEMNVSTLELGDSALYLCASSLAGTGGNTEAFFGQGTRLTVV.